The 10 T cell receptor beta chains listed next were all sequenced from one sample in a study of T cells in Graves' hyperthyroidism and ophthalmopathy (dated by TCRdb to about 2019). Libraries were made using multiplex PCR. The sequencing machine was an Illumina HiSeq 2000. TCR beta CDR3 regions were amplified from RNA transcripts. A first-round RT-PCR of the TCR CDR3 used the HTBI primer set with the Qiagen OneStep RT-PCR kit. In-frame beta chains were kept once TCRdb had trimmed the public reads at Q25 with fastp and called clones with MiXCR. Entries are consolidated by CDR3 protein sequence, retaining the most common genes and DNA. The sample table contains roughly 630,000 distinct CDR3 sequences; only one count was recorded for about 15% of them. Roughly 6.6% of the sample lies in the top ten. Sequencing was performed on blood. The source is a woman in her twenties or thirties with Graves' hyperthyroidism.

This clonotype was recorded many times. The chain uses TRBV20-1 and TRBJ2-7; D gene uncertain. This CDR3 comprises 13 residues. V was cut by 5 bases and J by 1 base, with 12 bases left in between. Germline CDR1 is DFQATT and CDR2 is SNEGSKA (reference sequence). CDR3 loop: CSALDSRSYEQYF. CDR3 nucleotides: TGCAGTGCTCTCGATAGTAGGTCCTACGAGCAGTACTTC.

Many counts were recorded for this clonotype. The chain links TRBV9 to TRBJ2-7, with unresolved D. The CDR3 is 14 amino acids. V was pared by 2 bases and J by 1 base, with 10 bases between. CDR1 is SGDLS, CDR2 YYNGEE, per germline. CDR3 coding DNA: TGTGCCAGCAGCGTGGGCTACCTGTCCTACGAGCAGTACTTC. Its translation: CASSVGYLSYEQYF.

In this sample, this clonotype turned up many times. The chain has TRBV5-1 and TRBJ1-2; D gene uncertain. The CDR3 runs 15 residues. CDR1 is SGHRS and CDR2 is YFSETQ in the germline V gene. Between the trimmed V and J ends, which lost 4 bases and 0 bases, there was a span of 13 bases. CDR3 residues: CASSPPLGTNYGYTF. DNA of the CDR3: TGCGCCAGCAGCCCACCCCTGGGAACTAACTATGGCTACACCTTC.

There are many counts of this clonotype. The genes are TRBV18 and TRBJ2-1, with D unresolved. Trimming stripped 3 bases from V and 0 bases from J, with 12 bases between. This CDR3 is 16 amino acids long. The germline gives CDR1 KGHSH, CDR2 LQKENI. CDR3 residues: CASSPSRGFSYNEQFF. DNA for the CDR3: TGTGCCAGCTCACCTTCGAGAGGCTTCTCCTACAATGAGCAGTTCTTC.

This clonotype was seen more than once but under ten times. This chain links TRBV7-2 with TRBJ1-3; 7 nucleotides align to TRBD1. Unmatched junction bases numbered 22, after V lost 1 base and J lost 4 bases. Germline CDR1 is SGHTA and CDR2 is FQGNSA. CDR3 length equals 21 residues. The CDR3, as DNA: TGTGCCAGCAGCTTAGAGGGGTCCCGGGACAGCAGACTACTACTGGGAAACACCATATATTTT. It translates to CASSLEGSRDSRLLLGNTIYF.

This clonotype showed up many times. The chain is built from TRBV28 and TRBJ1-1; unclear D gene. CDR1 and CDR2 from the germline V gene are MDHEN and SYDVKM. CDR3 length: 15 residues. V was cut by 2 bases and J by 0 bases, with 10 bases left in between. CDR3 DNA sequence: TGTGCCAGCAGTTTAACCGGCGTAATGAACACTGAAGCTTTCTTT. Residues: CASSLTGVMNTEAFF.

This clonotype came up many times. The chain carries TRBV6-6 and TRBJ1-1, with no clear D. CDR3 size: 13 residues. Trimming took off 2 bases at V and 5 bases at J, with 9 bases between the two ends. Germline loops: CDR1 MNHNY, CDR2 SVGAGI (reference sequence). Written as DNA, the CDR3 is TGTGCCAGCAGTTACACGGGGAGGACTGAAGCTTTCTTT. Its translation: CASSYTGRTEAFF.

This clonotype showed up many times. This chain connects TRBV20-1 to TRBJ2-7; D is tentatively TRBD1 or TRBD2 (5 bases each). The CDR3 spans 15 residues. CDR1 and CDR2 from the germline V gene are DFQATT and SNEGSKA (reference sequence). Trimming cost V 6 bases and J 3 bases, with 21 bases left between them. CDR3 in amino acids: CSAPSLGVSNYEQYF. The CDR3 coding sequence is TGCAGTGCGCCTAGTTTGGGGGTTAGTAACTACGAGCAGTACTTC.

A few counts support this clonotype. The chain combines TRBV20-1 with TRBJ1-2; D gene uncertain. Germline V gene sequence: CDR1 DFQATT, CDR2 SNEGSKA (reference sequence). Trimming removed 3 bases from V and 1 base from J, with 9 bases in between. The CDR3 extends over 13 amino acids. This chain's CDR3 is CSARGRNNYGYTF. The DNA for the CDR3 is TGCAGTGCTAGGGGCAGAAATAACTATGGCTACACCTTC.

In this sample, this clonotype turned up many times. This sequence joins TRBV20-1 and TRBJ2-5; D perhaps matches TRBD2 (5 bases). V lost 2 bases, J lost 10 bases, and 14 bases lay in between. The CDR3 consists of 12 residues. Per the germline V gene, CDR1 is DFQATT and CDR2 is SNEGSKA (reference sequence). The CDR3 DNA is TGCAGTGCTAGACCGGCTGGAGAGGGCCAGTACTTC. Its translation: CSARPAGEGQYF.